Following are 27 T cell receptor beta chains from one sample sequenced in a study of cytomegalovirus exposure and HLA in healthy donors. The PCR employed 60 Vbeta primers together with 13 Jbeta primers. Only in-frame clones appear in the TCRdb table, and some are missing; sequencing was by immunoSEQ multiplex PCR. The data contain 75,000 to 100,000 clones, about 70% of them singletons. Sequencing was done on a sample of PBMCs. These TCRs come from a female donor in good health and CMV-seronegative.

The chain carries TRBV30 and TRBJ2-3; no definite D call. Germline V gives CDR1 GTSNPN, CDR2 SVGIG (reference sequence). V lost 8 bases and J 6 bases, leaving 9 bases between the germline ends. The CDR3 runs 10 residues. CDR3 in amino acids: CAAEVDTQYF. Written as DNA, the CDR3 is TGTGCCGCCGAGGTGGATACGCAGTATTTT.

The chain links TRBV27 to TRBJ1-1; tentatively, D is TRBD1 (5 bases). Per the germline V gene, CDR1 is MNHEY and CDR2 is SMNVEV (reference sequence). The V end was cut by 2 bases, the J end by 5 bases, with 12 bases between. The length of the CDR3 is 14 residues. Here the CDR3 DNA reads TGTGCCAGCAGTTTACAGGGTGGAGAAACTGAAGCTTTCTTT. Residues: CASSLQGGETEAFF.

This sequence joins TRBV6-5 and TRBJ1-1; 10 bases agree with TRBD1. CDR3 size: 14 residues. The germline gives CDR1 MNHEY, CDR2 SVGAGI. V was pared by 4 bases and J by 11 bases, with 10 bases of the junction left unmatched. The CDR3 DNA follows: TGTGCCAGCAGTTCCCGGGACAGGGGCCCGAGGGCTTTCTTT. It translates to CASSSRDRGPRAFF.

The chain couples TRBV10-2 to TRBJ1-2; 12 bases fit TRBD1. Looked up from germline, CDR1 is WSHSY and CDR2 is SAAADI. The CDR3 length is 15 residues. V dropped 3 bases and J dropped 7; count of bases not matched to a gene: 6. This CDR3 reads CASSEGTGGAVGYTF. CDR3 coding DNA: TGCGCCAGCAGTGAAGGGACAGGGGGCGCGGTTGGCTACACCTTC.

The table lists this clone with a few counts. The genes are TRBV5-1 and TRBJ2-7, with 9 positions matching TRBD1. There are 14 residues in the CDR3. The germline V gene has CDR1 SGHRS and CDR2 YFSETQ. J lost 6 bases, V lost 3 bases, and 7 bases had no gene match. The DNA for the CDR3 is TGCGCCAGCAGCTCCGGGACAGGGAGGTCCGAGCAGTACTTC. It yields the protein CASSSGTGRSEQYF.

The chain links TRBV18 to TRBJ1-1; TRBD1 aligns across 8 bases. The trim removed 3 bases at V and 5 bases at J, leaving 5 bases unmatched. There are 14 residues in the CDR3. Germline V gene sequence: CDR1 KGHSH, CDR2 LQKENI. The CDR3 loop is CASSPIRGPTEAFF. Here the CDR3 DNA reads TGTGCCAGCTCACCCATCAGGGGGCCAACTGAAGCTTTCTTT.

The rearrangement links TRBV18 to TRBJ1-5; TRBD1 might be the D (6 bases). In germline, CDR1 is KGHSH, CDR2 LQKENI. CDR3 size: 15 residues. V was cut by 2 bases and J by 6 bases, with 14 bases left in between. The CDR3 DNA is TGTGCCAGCTCACCATCTGTCCAGGGGAGTCAGCCCCAGCATTTT. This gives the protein CASSPSVQGSQPQHF.

In nucleotides, the CDR3 is TGTGCCCTAGAGACAGACCTATACGAGCAGTACTTC. This gives the protein CALETDLYEQYF. The V gene is TRBV30, the J gene TRBJ2-7, with TRBD1 as a possible D gene (5 bases). With 8 bases removed from V and 4 bases from J, the gap between germline ends came to 15 bases. The CDR3 length is 12 residues. CDR1 is GTSNPN, CDR2 SVGIG, per germline (reference sequence).

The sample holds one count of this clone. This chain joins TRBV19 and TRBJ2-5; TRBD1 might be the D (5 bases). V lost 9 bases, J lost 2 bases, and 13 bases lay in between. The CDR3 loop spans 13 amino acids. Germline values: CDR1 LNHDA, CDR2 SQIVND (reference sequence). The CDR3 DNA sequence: TGTGCCAGCCTAGGGGCGAATCAAGAGACCCAGTACTTC. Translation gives CASLGANQETQYF.

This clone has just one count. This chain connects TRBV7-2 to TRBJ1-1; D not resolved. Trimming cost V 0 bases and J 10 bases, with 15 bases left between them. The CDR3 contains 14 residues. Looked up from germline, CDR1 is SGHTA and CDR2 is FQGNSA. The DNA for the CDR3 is TGTGCCAGCAGCTTAGCCGGGAGTAGGGATGGAGCTTTCTTT. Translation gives CASSLAGSRDGAFF.

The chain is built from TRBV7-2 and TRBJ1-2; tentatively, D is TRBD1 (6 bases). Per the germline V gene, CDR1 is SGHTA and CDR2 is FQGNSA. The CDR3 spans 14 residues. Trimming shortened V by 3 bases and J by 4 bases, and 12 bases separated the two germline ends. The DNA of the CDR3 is TGTGCCAGCAGCTTTAGAAGGGACACCTATGGCTACACCTTC. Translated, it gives CASSFRRDTYGYTF.

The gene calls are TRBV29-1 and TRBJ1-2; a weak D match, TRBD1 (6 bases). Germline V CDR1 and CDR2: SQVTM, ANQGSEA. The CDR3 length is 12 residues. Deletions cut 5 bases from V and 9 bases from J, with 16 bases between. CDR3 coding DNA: TGCAGCGTTCAGGAGGTTGGACAGAGCTACACCTTC. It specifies CSVQEVGQSYTF.

The CDR3 nucleotides are TGTGCCTGGAGTCCTTCTTTCTACGAGCAGTACTTC. Its protein is CAWSPSFYEQYF. The chain is built from TRBV30 and TRBJ2-7; D call uncertain. Germline assignment: CDR1 GTSNPN and CDR2 SVGIG (reference sequence). This CDR3 has 12 amino acids. The V end was cut by 2 bases, the J end by 3 bases, with 8 bases between. Filled out from reference TRBV30 and TRBJ2-7, the complete variable domain reads SQTIHQWPATLVQPVGSPLSLECTVEGTSNPNLYWYRQAAGRGLQLLFYSVGIGQISSEVPQNLSASRPQDRQFILSSKKLLLSDSGFYLCAWSPSFYEQYFGPGTRLTVT.

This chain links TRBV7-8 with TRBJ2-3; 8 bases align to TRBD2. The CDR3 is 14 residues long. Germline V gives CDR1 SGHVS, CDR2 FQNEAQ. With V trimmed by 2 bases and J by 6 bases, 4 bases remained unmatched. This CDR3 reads CASSLNGRGDTQYF. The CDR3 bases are TGTGCCAGCAGCTTAAACGGGAGGGGGGATACGCAGTATTTT.

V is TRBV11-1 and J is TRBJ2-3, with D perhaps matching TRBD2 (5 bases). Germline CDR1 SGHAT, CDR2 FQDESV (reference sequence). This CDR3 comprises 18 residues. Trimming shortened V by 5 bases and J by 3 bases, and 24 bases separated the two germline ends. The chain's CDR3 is CASSRTQSGPTGTDTQYF. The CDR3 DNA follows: TGTGCCAGCAGCCGAACACAATCGGGCCCAACGGGGACAGATACGCAGTATTTT.

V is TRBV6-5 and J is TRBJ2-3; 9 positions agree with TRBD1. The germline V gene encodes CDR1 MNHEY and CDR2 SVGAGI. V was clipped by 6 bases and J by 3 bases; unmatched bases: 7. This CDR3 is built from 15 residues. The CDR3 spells CASSHYRGRTDTQYF. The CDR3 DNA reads TGTGCCAGCAGCCACTACAGGGGGCGGACAGATACGCAGTATTTT.

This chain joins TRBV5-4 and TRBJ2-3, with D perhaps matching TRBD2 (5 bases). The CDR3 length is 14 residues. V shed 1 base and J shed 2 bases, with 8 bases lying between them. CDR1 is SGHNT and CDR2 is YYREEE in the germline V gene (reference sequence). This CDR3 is CASSLRGVTDTQYF. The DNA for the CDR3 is TGTGCCAGCAGCTTGCGGGGAGTCACAGATACGCAGTATTTT.

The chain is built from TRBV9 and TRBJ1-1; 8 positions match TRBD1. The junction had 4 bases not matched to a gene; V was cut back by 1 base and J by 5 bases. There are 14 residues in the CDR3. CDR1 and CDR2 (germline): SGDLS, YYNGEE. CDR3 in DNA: TGTGCCAGCAGCGTACAGGGGGCGAATACTGAAGCTTTCTTT. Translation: CASSVQGANTEAFF.

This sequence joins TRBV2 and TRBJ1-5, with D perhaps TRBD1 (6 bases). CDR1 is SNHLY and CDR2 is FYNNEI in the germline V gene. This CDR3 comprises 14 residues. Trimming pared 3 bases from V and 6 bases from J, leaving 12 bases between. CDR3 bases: TGTGCCAGCAGTGAGGGGCACAGGGTTCAGCCCCAGCATTTT. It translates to CASSEGHRVQPQHF.

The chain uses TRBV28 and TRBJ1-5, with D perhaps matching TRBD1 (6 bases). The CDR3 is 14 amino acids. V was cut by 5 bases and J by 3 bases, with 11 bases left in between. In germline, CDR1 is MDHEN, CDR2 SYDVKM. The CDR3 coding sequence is TGTGCCAGCAGTCTAGGGGGTTTCAATCAGCCCCAGCATTTT. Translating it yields CASSLGGFNQPQHF. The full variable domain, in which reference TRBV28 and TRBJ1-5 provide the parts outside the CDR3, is DVKVTQSSRYLVKRTGEKVFLECVQDMDHENMFWYRQDPGLGLRLIYFSYDVKMKEKGDIPEGYSVSREKKERFSLILESASTNQTSMYLCASSLGGFNQPQHFGDGTRLSIL.

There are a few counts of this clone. This CDR3 reads CASAVQGQSTNEKLFF. The CDR3, as DNA: TGCGCCAGCGCTGTCCAGGGACAGTCAACTAATGAAAAACTGTTTTTT. The rearrangement joins TRBV5-1 to TRBJ1-4, with 7 positions matching TRBD1. The germline V gene encodes CDR1 SGHRS and CDR2 YFSETQ. This CDR3 comprises 16 residues. J gave up 0 bases and V 7 bases, and 9 bases lay outside the gene matches.

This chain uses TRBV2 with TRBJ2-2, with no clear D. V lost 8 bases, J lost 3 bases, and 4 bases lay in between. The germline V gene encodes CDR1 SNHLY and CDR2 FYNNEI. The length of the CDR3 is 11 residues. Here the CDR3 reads CASQDTGELFF. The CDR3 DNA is TGTGCCAGCCAGGACACCGGGGAGCTGTTTTTT.

For the CDR3, the DNA is TGTGCCAGCAGCGGGGCTCGACTTGGAACTGAAGCTTTCTTT. This sequence encodes CASSGARLGTEAFF. This chain uses TRBV14 with TRBJ1-1; tentatively, D is TRBD1 (5 bases). The V gene's germline CDR1 is SGHDN and CDR2 FVKESK. This CDR3 has 14 amino acids. The V end was cut by 5 bases, the J end by 5 bases, with 15 bases between.

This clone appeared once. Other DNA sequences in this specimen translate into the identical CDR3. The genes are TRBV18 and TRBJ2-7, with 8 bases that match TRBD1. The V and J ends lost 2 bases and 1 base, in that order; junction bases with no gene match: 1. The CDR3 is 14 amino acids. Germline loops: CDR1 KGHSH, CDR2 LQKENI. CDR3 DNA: TGTGCCAGCTCACCAGGGACAGGTTCCTACGAGCAGTACTTC. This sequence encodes CASSPGTGSYEQYF.

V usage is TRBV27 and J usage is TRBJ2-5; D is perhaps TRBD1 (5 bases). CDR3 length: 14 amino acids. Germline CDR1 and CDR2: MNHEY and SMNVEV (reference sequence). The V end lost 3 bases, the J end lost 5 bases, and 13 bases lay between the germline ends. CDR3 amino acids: CASSFQGRRETQYF. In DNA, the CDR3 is TGTGCCAGCAGTTTCCAGGGCCGACGTGAGACCCAGTACTTC.

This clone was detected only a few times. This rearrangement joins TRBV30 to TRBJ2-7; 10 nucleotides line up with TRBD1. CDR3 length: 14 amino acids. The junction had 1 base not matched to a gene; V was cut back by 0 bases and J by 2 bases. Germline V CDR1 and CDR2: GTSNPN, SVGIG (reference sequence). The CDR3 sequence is CAWSVGTGAYEQYF. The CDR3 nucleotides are TGTGCCTGGAGTGTGGGGACAGGGGCCTACGAGCAGTACTTC.

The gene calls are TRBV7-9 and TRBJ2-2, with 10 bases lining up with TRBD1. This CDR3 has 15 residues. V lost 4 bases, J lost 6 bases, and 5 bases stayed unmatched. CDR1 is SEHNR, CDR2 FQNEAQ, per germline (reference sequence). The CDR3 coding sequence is TGTGCCAGCAGCTCGGGACAGGGGTTCCCCGGGGAGCTGTTTTTT. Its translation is CASSSGQGFPGELFF. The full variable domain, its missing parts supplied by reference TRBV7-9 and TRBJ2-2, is DTGVSQNPRHKITKRGQNVTFRCDPISEHNRLYWYRQTLGQGPEFLTYFQNEAQLEKSRLLSDRFSAERPKGSFSTLEIQRTEQGDSAMYLCASSSGQGFPGELFFGEGSRLTVL.